The 7 T cell receptor beta chains below all came from one sample that was sequenced in a study of blood T cell repertoires in COVID-19 (dated by TCRdb to about 2020). Receptors were amplified or captured by the immunoSEQ multiplex PCR assay. The clones in this table, taken by TCRdb from immuneACCESS, are in-frame only. Not every clone is retained; where verified, under half of the shortfall comes from an unresolved V gene, and the cause of the rest is unknown. The sample table lists some 110,000 clones, 65% to 85% of them with a count of one. The ten largest clones represent 4% to 5% of the sample. The sample taken for sequencing was peripheral blood. The receptors stem from a woman aged 70 to 79 with acute or convalescent COVID-19.

The gene calls are TRBV3-1 (or the pseudogene TRBV3-2) and TRBJ2-1; tentative D call: TRBD1 (6 bases). V lost 5 bases and J 6 bases, leaving 8 bases between the germline ends. The CDR3 sequence is 12 residues long. The V gene's germline CDR1 is LGHDT and CDR2 YNNKEL (reference sequence). The CDR3 DNA reads as TGTGCCAGCAGCACAGGGCGCAATGAGCAGTTCTTC. Its protein is CASSTGRNEQFF.

The chain joins TRBV6-2 or TRBV6-3 to TRBJ1-2; 7 bases agree with TRBD1. This CDR3 has 14 amino acids. Germline V CDR1 and CDR2: MNHEY, SVGEGT. Trimming took 5 bases from V and 5 from J; bases not matched to a gene: 8. The CDR3 DNA is TGTGCCAGCAGTATAGGGGGCCATACTTATGGCTACACCTTC. Protein: CASSIGGHTYGYTF.

This chain connects TRBV7-8 to TRBJ1-1, with 7 bases lining up with TRBD1. Germline V gives CDR1 SGHVS, CDR2 FQNEAQ. The CDR3 has 12 amino acids. V lost 2 bases and J lost 7; bases outside the gene matches: 1. The CDR3 protein is CASSLNRGEAFF. CDR3 in DNA: TGTGCCAGCAGCTTAAACAGGGGTGAAGCTTTCTTT.

The rearrangement uses TRBV28 and TRBJ1-2; 7 bases align to TRBD1. The CDR3 length is 15 residues. Germline V gives CDR1 MDHEN, CDR2 SYDVKM. The junction had 13 bases not matched to a gene; V was cut back by 8 bases and J by 4 bases. The CDR3 coding sequence is TGTGCCAGCCAAGCAGCAGGGGGAGGATTCTATGGCTACACCTTC. It codes for CASQAAGGGFYGYTF.

The genes are TRBV6-2 or TRBV6-3 and TRBJ1-5; D may be TRBD1 (6 bases). This CDR3 is built from 15 residues. CDR1 is MNHEY and CDR2 is SVGEGT in the germline V gene. V shed 6 bases and J shed 4 bases, with 16 bases lying between them. The CDR3 DNA reads TGTGCCAGCAGCCGCCCGGGACAACATAATCAGCCCCAGCATTTT. It encodes CASSRPGQHNQPQHF.

This rearrangement joins TRBV6-5 to TRBJ1-1; no firm D call. The CDR3 extends over 13 amino acids. V was pared by 10 bases and J by 2 bases, with 14 bases between. Germline-derived CDR1 and CDR2 are MNHEY and SVGAGI. DNA of the CDR3: TGTGCCACACGAAGAGTTCGCAACACTGAAGCTTTCTTT. It is translated as CATRRVRNTEAFF.

This clone was detected only once. This chain joins TRBV27 and TRBJ2-3; D ambiguous. Trimming cost V 7 bases and J 0 bases, with 14 bases left between them. Germline assignment: CDR1 MNHEY and CDR2 SMNVEV (reference sequence). CDR3 length: 15 residues. This CDR3 reads CASTATGSSTDTQYF. The CDR3 nucleotides read TGTGCCAGCACCGCAACGGGTTCAAGCACAGATACGCAGTATTTT.